Listed below are T cell receptor beta chains from one sample, sequenced in a study of T cell changes during pregnancy in multiple sclerosis. Repertoires were generated with immunoSEQ multiplex PCR, while TCRdb's copy carries only in-frame clones and drops some. This sample has around 72,000 clones; 90% to 95% occur once, and the top ten carry 2.1%. The specimen was peripheral blood, collected in the second trimester of pregnancy. The receptors stem from a female donor in good health, enrolled as a control in a pregnancy study. Each CDR3 is given with its conserved first and last residue. A D gene is named only where the DNA matches it firmly. Rows may omit the clone size; those that give it use once, few, many or a size class.

J gene,D gene,clone size,V gene,CDR3 DNA,CDR3 protein
TRBJ1-3,-,-,TRBV9,TGTGCCAGCAGCGTAGACCGGGAACAGTCTGGAAACACCATATATTTT,CASSVDREQSGNTIYF
TRBJ2-1,-,-,TRBV6-4,TGTGCCAGCAGTGCCGACTCGTCCTACAATGAGCAGTTCTTC,CASSADSSYNEQFF
TRBJ2-7,-,-,TRBV7-9,TGTGCCAGCAGCTTACGGGGTTACGAGCAGTACTTC,CASSLRGYEQYF
TRBJ2-5,-,once,TRBV19,TGTGCCAGTAGTTCGACAGCTCCTGAGACCCAGTACTTC,CASSSTAPETQYF
TRBJ2-1,TRBD1,-,TRBV4-3,TGCGCCAGCAGCCAACGACAGGGTCTATACAATGAGCAGTTCTTC,CASSQRQGLYNEQFF
TRBJ2-7,TRBD2,-,TRBV25-1,TGTGCCAGCAGGATAAATGGACTAGCGGGGTTTGAGCAGTACTTC,CASRINGLAGFEQYF
TRBJ2-2,TRBD1,-,TRBV2,TGTGCCAGCAGTCCCGACAGGGCGAACACCGGGGAGCTGTTTTTT,CASSPDRANTGELFF
TRBJ2-7,TRBD1,-,TRBV6-1,TGTGCCAGCAGTGAAGGTTGGGACAGGCAGTACTTC,CASSEGWDRQYF
TRBJ1-3,TRBD1,-,TRBV6-6,TGTGCCAGCCTCTCACAGGGGAGAAGTGGAAACACCATATATTTT,CASLSQGRSGNTIYF
TRBJ1-5,TRBD1,-,TRBV11-2,TGTGCCAGCAGCCTATCACAGGGGTACAATCAGCCCCAGCATTTT,CASSLSQGYNQPQHF
TRBJ2-2,-,-,TRBV5-6,TGTGCCAGCAGCTTCGCACTTTACACCGGGGAGCTGTTTTTT,CASSFALYTGELFF
TRBJ2-6,-,-,TRBV5-4,TGTGCCAGCAGCTTGGCCCGCTCTGGGGCCAACGTCCTGACTTTC,CASSLARSGANVLTF
TRBJ2-1,-,-,TRBV5-8,TGTGCCAGCAGCCTCGGGGGCGGGAGCTCCTACAATGAGCAGTTCTTC,CASSLGGGSSYNEQFF
TRBJ2-5,TRBD1,once,TRBV5-1,TGCGCCAGCAGCTTGTTACAGGGGAGTCAAGAGACCCAGTACTTC,CASSLLQGSQETQYF
TRBJ1-2,-,-,TRBV7-9,TGTGCCAGCAGCTCCGGAGGTTATGGCTACACCTTC,CASSSGGYGYTF